The 12 T cell receptor beta chains in this list originate from one sample, sequenced in a study of cytomegalovirus exposure and HLA in healthy donors. The PCR used 60 Vbeta and 13 Jbeta primers. Sequencing used immunoSEQ multiplex PCR; TCRdb keeps in-frame clones, though not all of them. Of 270,000 or so clones in the sample, over 90% are singletons; the top ten hold about 1.7%. The specimen was PBMCs. Receptors originate from a girl aged 2 to 10 in good health and CMV-seronegative.

This rearrangement joins TRBV2 to TRBJ1-6; D is undetermined. V dropped 1 base and J dropped 6 bases, with 10 bases sitting between them. Germline V gives CDR1 SNHLY, CDR2 FYNNEI. CDR3 length: 15 residues. The CDR3 sequence is CASSEVVYSNSPLHF. The CDR3 nucleotides read TGTGCCAGCAGTGAAGTTGTCTACTCTAATTCACCCCTCCACTTT.

The CDR3 loop reads CASSLEVSRREETQYF. CDR3 in DNA: TGTGCCAGCAGCTTAGAGGTTAGCCGGAGGGAAGAGACCCAGTACTTC. This chain joins TRBV11-1 and TRBJ2-5; D might be TRBD2 (6 bases). Trimming left V 1 base short and J 3 bases short, with 15 bases between. In germline, CDR1 is SGHAT, CDR2 FQDESV (reference sequence). This CDR3 region has 16 residues.

This clone was detected only once. The CDR3 DNA follows: TGCGCCAGCAGCCGCGTGGAGGGAGCAGAGACCCAGTACTTC. As protein: CASSRVEGAETQYF. The rearrangement uses TRBV4-1 and TRBJ2-5; perhaps TRBD2 as D (6 bases). Germline CDR1 MGHRA, CDR2 YSYEKL. This CDR3 is 14 amino acids long. Trimming cost V 4 bases and J 4 bases, with 13 bases left between them.

This clone has just one count. The genes are TRBV6-5 and TRBJ2-5; maybe TRBD2 (6 bases). The CDR3 is made up of 16 amino acids. Trimming stripped 2 bases from V and 5 bases from J, with 18 bases between. Per germline, CDR1 MNHEY and CDR2 SVGAGI. This chain's CDR3 is CASSYPHAGSAETQYF. As DNA, the CDR3 is TGTGCCAGCAGTTACCCCCACGCGGGGTCGGCGGAGACCCAGTACTTC.

The chain couples TRBV28 to TRBJ1-3; TRBD1 might be the D (6 bases). The CDR3 sequence is 14 residues long. Germline V gives CDR1 MDHEN, CDR2 SYDVKM. V gave up 3 bases and J gave up 4 bases, with 10 bases separating them. The CDR3 protein is CASSLQGRGNTIYF. DNA of the CDR3: TGTGCCAGCAGTTTGCAGGGGAGAGGAAACACCATATATTTT.

J is TRBJ1-6 and V is TRBV27; D gene ambiguous. The CDR3 contains 13 residues. Between the trimmed V and J ends, which lost 4 bases and 8 bases, there was a span of 9 bases. The germline V gene has CDR1 MNHEY and CDR2 SMNVEV (reference sequence). The CDR3 here is CASSSLGYSPLHF. The CDR3 nucleotides are TGTGCCAGCAGTTCCTTGGGCTATTCACCCCTCCACTTT.

CDR3 sequence reads: CASTGGEAFF. Written as DNA, the CDR3 is TGTGCCAGTACGGGCGGGGAAGCTTTCTTT. This chain connects TRBV19 to TRBJ1-1, with D hard to call. This CDR3 has 10 residues. CDR1 and CDR2 from the germline V gene are LNHDA and SQIVND (reference sequence). The ends were cut back, 7 bases at V and 8 bases at J, with 8 bases in the middle.

The chain combines TRBV11-1 with TRBJ2-2, with 9 bases matching TRBD1. The CDR3 has 16 amino acids. CDR1 is SGHAT and CDR2 is FQDESV in the germline V gene (reference sequence). After removal of 4 bases from V and 8 bases from J, the junction contained 11 bases not matched to a gene. The CDR3 nucleotides are TGTGCCAGCAGCTCAGGACTACAGGGGGCTTCTGGGGAGCTGTTTTTT. Its translation is CASSSGLQGASGELFF.

The chain couples TRBV6-1 to TRBJ2-3, with D hard to call. This CDR3 has 12 amino acids. Trimming stripped 3 bases from V and 2 bases from J, with 3 bases between. The V gene's germline CDR1 is MNHNS and CDR2 SASEGT. CDR3 in DNA: TGTGCCAGCAGTGATTACACAGATACGCAGTATTTT. Translation gives CASSDYTDTQYF.

The chain combines TRBV7-9 with TRBJ2-7; D is possibly TRBD2 (6 bases). Germline CDR1 and CDR2: SEHNR and FQNEAQ (reference sequence). Trimming cost V 0 bases and J 7 bases, with 13 bases left between them. This CDR3 contains 14 residues. The CDR3 sequence: CASSLASAGREQYF. DNA for the CDR3: TGTGCCAGCAGCTTAGCATCGGCGGGGAGGGAGCAGTACTTC.

The CDR3 DNA sequence: TGCGCCAGCATAGGGGGTGGCACAGATACGCAGTATTTT. Protein sequence: CASIGGGTDTQYF. The genes are TRBV10-2 and TRBJ2-3; maybe TRBD1 (6 bases). Between the trimmed V and J ends, which lost 7 bases and 1 base, there was a span of 9 bases. This CDR3 has 13 residues. Germline CDR1 and CDR2: WSHSY and SAAADI.

This chain links TRBV9 with TRBJ1-5, with unresolved D. The length of the CDR3 is 13 residues. V lost 2 bases and J 4 bases, leaving 7 bases between the germline ends. Looked up from germline, CDR1 is SGDLS and CDR2 is YYNGEE. The CDR3 DNA follows: TGTGCCAGCAGCGTGCGAGGGAATCAGCCCCAGCATTTT. Its translation is CASSVRGNQPQHF.